Shown below are 26 T cell receptor beta chains from a single sample sequenced in a study of identical twins. TCRdb re-called the 5' RACE reads with MiXCR, one entry per CDR3 protein. The sample lists 1.5 million to 2 million distinct CDR3 sequences, around 29% occurring once. Sequences were obtained from cord blood. The receptors stem from a newborn girl in good health.

The count of this clonotype is one. This chain joins TRBV5-1 and TRBJ1-1; 8 bases are shared with TRBD1. Germline CDR1 is SGHRS and CDR2 is YFSETQ. The CDR3 is made up of 16 amino acids. The junction had 14 bases not matched to a gene; V was cut back by 7 bases and J by 3 bases. CDR3 sequence: CASRRQGPSKDTEAFF. The CDR3 DNA reads TGCGCCAGCCGACGACAGGGGCCATCAAAGGACACTGAAGCTTTCTTT.

This clonotype showed up many times. The V gene is TRBV12-3 or TRBV12-4, the J gene TRBJ2-5; 11 bases line up with TRBD2. Judging by the DNA end, TRBJ2-7 fits better; the J call may be wrong. The CDR3 has 13 amino acids. CDR3 nucleotides: TGTGCCAGCAGTTTGACTAGCGGGAACGAGCAGTACTTC. It specifies CASSLTSGNEQYF.

This clonotype occurred once. This rearrangement joins TRBV7-2 to TRBJ2-3; 9 nucleotides align to TRBD1. V was pared by 1 base and J by 3 bases, with 8 bases of the junction left unmatched. Germline assignment: CDR1 SGHTA and CDR2 FQGNSA. This CDR3 spans 17 amino acids. For the CDR3, the DNA is TGTGCCAGCAGCTTAGGGTGGACAGGGGCGCCTACAGATACGCAGTATTTT. Its protein product is CASSLGWTGAPTDTQYF.

Concerning this clonotype itself: Mismatch with germline at one junction end may stem from a read error. The chain carries TRBV7-6 and TRBJ2-6; D ambiguous. Germline CDR1 reads SGHVS; CDR2 reads FNYEAQ. The CDR3 has 16 amino acids. CDR3 nucleotides: TGTGCCGGCAGCTTTACACCGCGGACTGGGGCCAACGTCCTGACTTTC. It specifies CAGSFTPRTGANVLTF.

The chain joins TRBV21-1 to TRBJ2-1. TRBV21-1 is a recognized pseudogene. CDR3 size: 16 residues. CDR3 nucleotides: TGTGCCAGCAGCAAATTCGGCTTTCGGGCACACTACGAGCAGTTCTTC. This gives the protein CASSKFGFRAHYEQFF.

The chain joins TRBV4-1 to TRBJ2-1, with 9 bases identical to TRBD2. CDR1 and CDR2 from the germline V gene are MGHRA and YSYEKL. This CDR3 has 16 residues. With V trimmed by 8 bases and J by 8 bases, 16 bases remained unmatched. CDR3 loop: CASRPPGLATYDEQFF. The CDR3 bases are TGCGCCAGCCGGCCGCCGGGACTAGCTACATACGATGAGCAGTTCTTC.

The rearrangement uses TRBV3-1 and TRBJ2-1; 7 nucleotides agree with TRBD2. V shed 4 bases, J shed 4 bases, and the junction held 10 bases outside the gene matches. Germline CDR1 LGHDT, CDR2 YNNKEL (reference sequence). This CDR3 spans 16 amino acids. CDR3 nucleotide sequence: TGTGCCAGCAGCCGAGCCGGGACTACCATTTACAATGAGCAGTTCTTC. Protein sequence: CASSRAGTTIYNEQFF.

This clonotype has only a few counts. The chain combines TRBV27 with TRBJ2-5; TRBD1 might be the D (7 bases). With the DNA end fitting TRBJ2-7 better, the J assignment may be wrong. The CDR3 sequence is 13 residues long. The germline CDR1 and CDR2 sequences are MNHEY and SMNVEV (reference sequence). For the CDR3, the DNA is TGTGCCAGCAGTTTAAGGCAGGGGGGCGAGCAGTACTTC. Amino acids: CASSLRQGGEQYF.

The chain uses TRBV27 and TRBJ2-3, with a tentative D call TRBD2 (6 bases). This CDR3 has 16 residues. Germline V gene sequence: CDR1 MNHEY, CDR2 SMNVEV (reference sequence). V lost 0 bases to trimming and J lost 6 bases, with 16 bases between them. The CDR3 nucleotides are TGTGCCAGCAGTTTATCGAAGGGACTGTCAGCGGATACGCAGTATTTT. This sequence encodes CASSLSKGLSADTQYF.

This clonotype was counted only a few times. The rearrangement uses TRBV4-2 and TRBJ1-3; D is perhaps TRBD1 (6 bases). The length of the CDR3 is 16 residues. CDR1 is LGHNA and CDR2 is YNFKEQ in the germline V gene. Deletions cut 1 base from V and 1 base from J, with 11 bases between. The CDR3 sequence is CASSQGLQGSGNTIYF. The CDR3 nucleotides read TGTGCCAGCAGCCAAGGCTTACAGGGTTCTGGAAACACCATATATTTT.

The J gene is TRBJ1-2, the V gene TRBV28, with D tentatively TRBD1 (5 bases). The CDR3 contains 10 residues. The germline CDR1 and CDR2 sequences are MDHEN and SYDVKM. Trimming took 6 bases from V and 7 from J, leaving 6 bases between them. The CDR3 DNA reads as TGTGCCAGCAGGGGGGTTGGCTACACCTTC. The encoded protein is CASRGVGYTF.

This clonotype has more than one count but fewer than ten. The chain links TRBV27 to TRBJ2-7; TRBD2 aligns across 10 bases. V lost 4 bases to trimming and J lost 3 bases; unmatched junction nucleotides: 15. The CDR3 extends over 18 amino acids. Germline V CDR1 and CDR2: MNHEY, SMNVEV (reference sequence). The CDR3: CASSYSPPLAGAHYEQYF. CDR3 sequence (DNA): TGTGCCAGCAGTTATAGCCCCCCTCTAGCGGGGGCCCACTACGAGCAGTACTTC.

This clonotype occurred a few times. The DNA for the CDR3 is TGTGCCAGCAGTGCTACAGGGGTTAGCTATGGCTACACCTTC. It encodes CASSATGVSYGYTF. The chain is built from TRBV25-1 and TRBJ1-2; 7 bases agree with TRBD1. The germline V gene encodes CDR1 MGHDK and CDR2 SYGVNS. The CDR3 covers 14 residues. The trim removed 4 bases at V and 4 bases at J, leaving 6 bases unmatched.

This clonotype has a count of ten or more. Given a much more abundant clone one base away, this may be a read error. The V and J genes are TRBV20-1 and TRBJ2-1; TRBD2 matches 8 bases. CDR3 length equals 13 residues. The ends lost 3 bases at V and 5 bases at J; junction bases unmatched: 3. The V gene's germline CDR1 is DFQATT and CDR2 SNEGSKA (reference sequence). The chain's CDR3 is CSASGGANNEQFF. Written as DNA, the CDR3 is TGCAGTGCTAGCGGGGGGGCCAACAATGAGCAGTTCTTC.

The chain links TRBV10-3 to TRBJ2-7, with D maybe TRBD2 (6 bases). The CDR3 runs 14 residues. V dropped 4 bases and J dropped 0 bases, with 10 bases sitting between them. Looked up from germline, CDR1 is ENHRY and CDR2 is SYGVKD. The CDR3: CAISGAGFSYEQYF. The CDR3 DNA is TGTGCCATCAGTGGGGCGGGGTTCTCCTACGAGCAGTACTTC.

The rearrangement links TRBV5-1 to TRBJ2-3, with D tentatively TRBD1 (5 bases). The CDR3 length is 14 residues. Germline lookup yields CDR1 SGHRS and CDR2 YFSETQ. Trimming removed 0 bases at V and 5 bases at J, with 10 bases between. This CDR3 reads CASSLEGQEDTQYF. In DNA form, the CDR3 reads TGCGCCAGCAGCTTGGAGGGGCAAGAAGATACGCAGTATTTT.

This clonotype has a count of ten or more. The rearrangement uses TRBV28 and TRBJ2-6, with 7 bases matching TRBD1. J lost 2 bases, V lost 6 bases, and 4 bases had no gene match. Germline values: CDR1 MDHEN, CDR2 SYDVKM. This CDR3 spans 15 amino acids. CDR3 in amino acids: CASSVTGAGANVLTF. CDR3 DNA: TGTGCCAGCAGCGTTACAGGGGCTGGGGCCAACGTCCTGACTTTC.

This clonotype was counted a few times. The chain recombines TRBV6-1 with TRBJ1-2, with 10 bases lining up with TRBD1. The CDR3 spans 17 residues. Looked up from germline, CDR1 is MNHNS and CDR2 is SASEGT. V shed 6 bases and J 3 bases; nucleotides not matched to a gene: 13. The CDR3, as DNA: TGTGCCAGCAGGGGACAGGGGCTAAGAACCCCTGACTATGGCTACACCTTC. Translated, it gives CASRGQGLRTPDYGYTF.

This clonotype was counted at least ten times. J is TRBJ2-4 and V is TRBV20-1; TRBD2 is a possible D gene (5 bases). This CDR3 region has 13 residues. Trimming cost V 0 bases and J 6 bases, with 9 bases left between them. Germline lookup yields CDR1 DFQATT and CDR2 SNEGSKA (reference sequence). The DNA for the CDR3 is TGCAGTGCTAGAGATAGCGACCCAAACATTCAGTACTTC. This translates into CSARDSDPNIQYF.

This clonotype occurred many times. V is TRBV5-1 and J is TRBJ1-2; D uncertain. CDR1 and CDR2 (germline): SGHRS, YFSETQ. The CDR3 has 11 residues. V lost 0 bases and J 8 bases, leaving 5 bases between the germline ends. The chain's CDR3 is CASSLGWGYTF. The CDR3 DNA reads as TGCGCCAGCAGCTTGGGATGGGGCTACACCTTC.

A remark on this clonotype: The junction shows a germline mismatch at one end, possibly a read error. The V and J genes are TRBV12-3 or TRBV12-4 and TRBJ2-3; 11 nucleotides line up with TRBD2. The CDR3 spans 16 residues. The CDR3 is CASSLVSGRGADMQYF. CDR3 coding DNA: TGTGCCAGCAGTTTAGTTAGCGGGAGGGGAGCAGATATGCAGTATTTT.

V and J are TRBV5-1 and TRBJ2-3; TRBD1 agrees at 7 bases. V dropped 2 bases and J dropped 3; count of bases not matched to a gene: 6. Germline-derived CDR1 and CDR2 are SGHRS and YFSETQ. This CDR3 spans 15 amino acids. Here the CDR3 DNA reads TGCGCCAGCAGCTTCGGGACAGACCAAACAGATACGCAGTATTTT. Amino acid sequence: CASSFGTDQTDTQYF.

This clonotype came up a few times. The gene calls are TRBV20-1 and TRBJ2-7, with D tentatively TRBD2 (7 bases). Per germline, CDR1 DFQATT and CDR2 SNEGSKA (reference sequence). The CDR3 runs to 12 residues. The CDR3 DNA reads as TGCAGGGCGAAGGGGGGGGCGCGTGAGCAGTACTTC. Protein product: CRAKGGAREQYF.

This clonotype was seen only a few times. This chain links TRBV13 with TRBJ1-2; D may be TRBD1 (6 bases). V was clipped by 5 bases and J by 10 bases, with 17 bases between them. Germline loops: CDR1 PRHDT, CDR2 FYEKMQ (reference sequence). The CDR3 runs 13 residues. The CDR3: CASSTLQGQDYTF. The CDR3 DNA is TGTGCCAGCAGCACTCTACAGGGACAAGACTACACCTTC.

The rearrangement joins TRBV20-1 to TRBJ1-5; D is uncertain. Germline loops: CDR1 DFQATT, CDR2 SNEGSKA (reference sequence). The V end lost 6 bases, the J end lost 0 bases, and 9 bases lay between the germline ends. CDR3 length: 13 amino acids. The CDR3 DNA follows: TGCAGTGCCAAAGTAAATAGCAATCAGCCCCAGCATTTT. Its translation is CSAKVNSNQPQHF.

The J gene is TRBJ1-1, the V gene TRBV7-2; 8 bases are shared with TRBD1. CDR3 length equals 13 residues. Germline V gene data show CDR1 as SGHTA and CDR2 as FQGNSA. Trimming at V came to 2 bases and at J to 8 bases, leaving 4 bases not matched to a gene. Here the CDR3 DNA reads TGTGCCAGCAGCTTAATTGGACAGGGCGAAGCTTTCTTT. Protein: CASSLIGQGEAFF. The whole variable domain, filled in from reference TRBV7-2 and TRBJ1-1, reads GAGVSQSPSNKVTEKGKDVELRCDPISGHTALYWYRQSLGQGLEFLIYFQGNSAPDKSGLPSDRFSAERTGGSVSTLTIQRTQQEDSAVYLCASSLIGQGEAFFGQGTRLTVV.